There are a few counts of the clone carrying this TCR beta chain. The antigen is unknown. Unique molecular identifiers were present in the TCR beta cDNA libraries. TCRdb processed the PCR reads anew with MiXCR; each CDR3 protein has one entry. The sample holds roughly 700,000 distinct CDR3 sequences, 25% to 30% seen once. The data belong to a study of post-analysis software for immune sequencing data. Study results and limitations: Elevated frequency relative to controls characterized four or five TRBV segments in patients, TRBV5-6, TRBV5-1 and TRBV20-1 among them. When compared against controls, multiple sclerosis patients showed significantly lower normalized Chao1 diversity.

CDR3 length: 13 amino acids. The germline V gene has CDR1 SGHDT and CDR2 YYEEEE. V dropped 2 bases and J dropped 1 base, with 6 bases sitting between them. The origin of this receptor is a girl aged 5-17 years with multiple sclerosis. The sequencing sample was made of blood. The V gene is TRBV5-6, the J gene TRBJ2-5; D gene ambiguous. The CDR3 protein is CASSLISQETQYF. In DNA, the CDR3 is TGTGCCAGCAGCTTAATATCCCAAGAGACCCAGTACTTC.